Shown below are 6 T cell receptor beta chains from a single sample sequenced in a study of quantifying T cell responses using KT2 cells. Turning to the study itself: RNA was reverse transcribed with TCR alpha and beta constant-region primers.

The cDNA 3' end received a ligated oligonucleotide with a UMI. An equimolar mix of RC1.1 and RC1.2 primed the beta chain across TRBC1 and TRBC2. Via MiXCR, TCRdb re-called the UMI-ligation and nested PCR reads, giving one row per CDR3 protein. Of about 53,000 distinct CDR3 sequences listed, approximately 13% were seen once; the top ten hold about 9.5%. Sequenced material: PBMCs spiked with cells of the T cell clone KT2. The receptors were gathered from a human donor.

The chain carries TRBV30 and TRBJ2-4; no definite D call. Germline-derived CDR1 and CDR2 are GTSNPN and SVGIG (reference sequence). Between the trimmed V and J ends, which lost 3 bases and 9 bases, there was a span of 12 bases. This CDR3 comprises 12 residues. The chain's CDR3 is CAWRSGVVIQYF. CDR3 nucleotides: TGTGCCTGGAGGAGTGGGGTTGTCATTCAGTACTTC.

The chain carries TRBV18 and TRBJ2-7; 8 bases match TRBD1. J was trimmed by 1 base and V by 4 bases; bases with no gene match: 9. CDR1 and CDR2 (germline): KGHSH, LQKENI. This CDR3 contains 16 residues. The CDR3 loop reads CASSRTLTGVSYEQYF. In nucleotides, the CDR3 is TGTGCCAGCTCACGTACCTTGACAGGGGTTTCCTACGAGCAGTACTTC.

This clonotype was seen a handful of times. This rearrangement joins TRBV2 to TRBJ2-1; 10 bases are shared with TRBD2. Germline V lookup: CDR1 SNHLY, CDR2 FYNNEI. This CDR3 is built from 13 residues. The ends lost 7 bases at V and 9 bases at J; junction bases unmatched: 6. Here the CDR3 DNA reads TGTGCCAGCAAGCGGGGGGGTTTGAGTGAGCAGTTCTTC. It yields the protein CASKRGGLSEQFF.

The rearrangement links TRBV7-2 to TRBJ2-1; 11 bases map to TRBD2. J gave up 4 bases and V 1 base, and 0 bases lay outside the gene matches. Germline V gene sequence: CDR1 SGHTA, CDR2 FQGNSA. The CDR3 has 15 amino acids. Here the CDR3 reads CASSLGTSGYNEQFF. The CDR3 nucleotides are TGTGCCAGCAGCTTAGGGACTAGCGGGTACAATGAGCAGTTCTTC.

V is TRBV7-2 and J is TRBJ2-1, with D possibly TRBD1 on 7 matching bases. CDR3 length equals 17 residues. V lost 2 bases and J lost 4, with 18 bases in between. Germline CDR1 reads SGHTA; CDR2 reads FQGNSA. The CDR3 loop is CASSLNPAGTAYNEQFF. The DNA of the CDR3 is TGTGCCAGCAGCTTAAACCCGGCGGGGACAGCTTACAATGAGCAGTTCTTC. Complete variable domain (other parts from reference TRBV7-2 and TRBJ2-1): GAGVSQSPSNKVTEKGKDVELRCDPISGHTALYWYRQSLGQGLEFLIYFQGNSAPDKSGLPSDRFSAERTGGSVSTLTIQRTQQEDSAVYLCASSLNPAGTAYNEQFFGPGTRLTVL.

This chain connects TRBV13 to TRBJ2-7; 11 bases are shared with TRBD2. V trimming: 1 base; J trimming: 5 bases; junction bases outside the gene matches: 1. Per germline, CDR1 PRHDT and CDR2 FYEKMQ (reference sequence). CDR3 length: 14 residues. CDR3: CASSLASGGHEQYF. The CDR3 DNA reads as TGTGCCAGCAGCTTAGCTAGCGGGGGGCACGAGCAGTACTTC.